This TCR beta chain was sequenced during a study of shared clonotypes between healthy human individuals. About the research overall: Aged 18 to 49, the donors were a couple of women and a few men. Researchers assigned three CD4 naive, three CD4 memory, two CD8 naive and one CD8 memory plate to each donor. Broader study findings: Relative to clonotypes present in all four donors, those not shared had lower generation probabilities. For naive CD4 cells, 4.5% to 6.5% of clonotypes were shared across a handful of donors.

About this clone itself: Its matching antigen is unknown.

The protocol was immunoSEQ multiplex PCR, while the TCRdb copy is restricted to in-frame clones and leaves out a portion. The repertoire has 2 million to 3 million clones, over 85% of them found once; the top ten carry more than 0.35%. This sequence was found in a young man in good health. Some clones in this sample may be carry-over from other donors' samples. The sequencing sample was made of naive CD4+ T cells from PBMCs. The subset denotes: CD45RA+ positively selected.

The CDR3 bases are TGTGCCAGCAGCTTAGAGTCTCACAGGATGAACACTGAAGCTTTCTTT. Translated, it gives CASSLESHRMNTEAFF. This chain links TRBV7-8 with TRBJ1-1, with D maybe TRBD1 (5 bases). Germline CDR1 reads SGHVS; CDR2 reads FQNEAQ. V gave up 1 base and J gave up 0 bases, with 12 bases separating them. The CDR3 covers 16 residues.